A selection of T cell receptor beta chains follows, all from one sample in a study of cytomegalovirus exposure and HLA in healthy donors. Sequencing used immunoSEQ multiplex PCR; TCRdb keeps in-frame clones, though not all of them. The sample includes 200,000 or so clones, 84% of them seen just once. Material: PBMCs. All receptors derive from a boy younger than 18 in good health and CMV-seronegative. Both conserved end residues are part of each CDR3. The D gene is left open where the match is weak. The size field is filled for only some rows; it gives once, few, many or a size class.

CDR3	DNA	J	length	D	V	size
CASSPVQGPYNEQFF	TGTGCCAGCAGCCCCGTACAGGGGCCCTACAATGAGCAGTTCTTC	TRBJ2-1	15	TRBD1	TRBV7-2	NA
CASSPRQGNQPQHF	TGCGCCAGCAGCCCTAGACAGGGCAATCAGCCCCAGCATTTT	TRBJ1-5	14	NA	TRBV4-1	NA
CAWGPKNTEAFF	TGTGCCTGGGGGCCTAAGAACACTGAAGCTTTCTTT	TRBJ1-1	12	NA	TRBV30	NA
CASSRQSTQPQHF	TGTGCCAGCAGCCGACAGTCAACTCAGCCCCAGCATTTT	TRBJ1-5	13	NA	TRBV6-5	few
CATSRDGSPANYGYTF	TGTGCCACCAGCAGAGACGGGAGTCCAGCTAACTATGGCTACACCTTC	TRBJ1-2	16	NA	TRBV15	NA
CASFKVGTSEYF	TGTGCCAGCTTCAAGGTCGGGACTAGCGAGTACTTC	TRBJ2-5	12	TRBD2	TRBV18	NA
CASSFGTGGTYGYTF	TGTGCCAGCAGCTTCGGGACAGGGGGCACGTATGGCTACACCTTC	TRBJ1-2	15	TRBD1	TRBV7-6	NA
CASSPGGELLEQYF	TGTGCCAGCAGCCCCGGGGGGGAGCTACTCGAGCAGTACTTC	TRBJ2-7	14	NA	TRBV21-1	NA
CASSREEISNQPQHF	TGTGCCAGCAGCAGAGAGGAGATTAGCAATCAGCCCCAGCATTTT	TRBJ1-5	15	NA	TRBV2	NA
CASSTTSGSAAKNIQYF	TGTGCCAGCAGCACGACTAGCGGGAGTGCGGCCAAAAACATTCAGTACTTC	TRBJ2-4	17	TRBD2	TRBV7-9	NA
CASSPGTGGFGNIQYF	TGTGCCAGCAGCCCCGGGACAGGGGGTTTCGGAAACATTCAGTACTTC	TRBJ2-4	16	TRBD1	TRBV7-3	NA
CASSLNGQGAHGYTF	TGTGCCAGCAGTTTGAATGGACAGGGTGCTCATGGCTACACCTTC	TRBJ1-2	15	TRBD1	TRBV2	NA
CASSSEQDSYEQYF	TGCGCCAGCAGCTCAGAACAGGACTCCTACGAGCAGTACTTC	TRBJ2-7	14	NA	TRBV5-1	NA
CASSLGGLAGVEHTQYF	TGTGCCAGCAGCTTAGGGGGACTAGCGGGAGTGGAACATACGCAGTATTTT	TRBJ2-3	17	TRBD2	TRBV7-9	NA
CASSSTGTYNEQFF	TGCGCCAGCAGCTCGACAGGGACCTACAATGAGCAGTTCTTC	TRBJ2-1	14	TRBD1	TRBV5-1	NA
CASSSPGKRREQYF	TGTGCCAGCAGTTCTCCGGGCAAACGTCGGGAGCAGTACTTC	TRBJ2-5	14	NA	TRBV27	NA
CASSPGTGEGYTF	TGTGCCAGCAGTCCCGGGACAGGCGAAGGCTACACCTTC	TRBJ1-2	13	TRBD1	TRBV7-9	NA
CASSPDTTLYEQYF	TGTGCCAGCAGCCCCGACACAACCCTGTACGAGCAGTACTTC	TRBJ2-7	14	NA	TRBV6-5	NA
CASSLPGYNEQFF	TGTGCCAGCAGTTTACCGGGGTACAATGAGCAGTTCTTC	TRBJ2-1	13	NA	TRBV27	NA
CASSLKREGLNEQYF	TGTGCCAGCAGTTTGAAGCGGGAGGGCTTGAACGAGCAGTACTTC	TRBJ2-7	15	TRBD2	TRBV28	once
CASSIFDRGGTEAFF	TGTGCCAGTAGTATATTCGACAGGGGAGGTACTGAAGCTTTCTTT	TRBJ1-1	15	TRBD1	TRBV19	NA
CASSPKNRGLGYEQYF	TGTGCCAGCAGTCCCAAAAACAGGGGTCTAGGGTACGAGCAGTACTTC	TRBJ2-7	16	TRBD1	TRBV13	NA
CASSPSGSKMETQYF	TGCGCCAGCAGCCCTAGCGGGAGTAAGATGGAGACCCAGTACTTC	TRBJ2-5	15	TRBD2	TRBV10-2	NA
CASSFQKRALSLAGGGDTQYF	TGTGCCAGCAGTTTTCAAAAAAGAGCTCTTTCCCTAGCGGGAGGCGGGGATACGCAGTATTTT	TRBJ2-3	21	TRBD2	TRBV28	NA
CASTLGGPYEQYF	TGCGCCAGCACTCTAGGGGGACCCTACGAGCAGTACTTC	TRBJ2-7	13	NA	TRBV5-1	NA
CASSLLRGGTGELFF	TGCGCCAGCAGCTTGTTACGAGGTGGCACCGGGGAGCTGTTTTTT	TRBJ2-2	15	NA	TRBV5-1	NA
CASSPPGYEQYF	TGTGCCAGCAGCCCCCCCGGGTACGAGCAGTACTTC	TRBJ2-7	12	NA	TRBV7-6	once
CASSRGTGAYEQYF	TGTGCCAGCAGCCGTGGGACAGGGGCCTACGAGCAGTACTTC	TRBJ2-7	14	TRBD1	TRBV7-9	NA
CASSLGGAGTEAFF	TGTGCCAGCAGCTTGGGTGGGGCAGGCACTGAAGCTTTCTTT	TRBJ1-1	14	NA	TRBV5-5	NA